This TCR beta chain was documented in a study of Ad26.COV2.S vaccination and SARS-CoV-2 variants. Trimming stripped 2 bases from V and 3 bases from J, with 16 bases between. In germline, CDR1 is GTSNPN, CDR2 SVGIG (reference sequence). The CDR3 extends over 16 amino acids. Assay used: immunoSEQ multiplex PCR; TCRdb lists only in-frame clones, some missing. This sample carries over 450,000 clones, roughly 87% of them seen once, and the ten largest clones take 1.7%. The treatment here: around 19 received Ad26.COV2.S at low or high dose, single or two shots; about 5 received placebo; per-sample allocation not given. Vaccine and placebo recipients were sampled on day 63 after the first injection. Donor was an adult aged 18-55 years in Boston. This clone was seen only once. The antigen remains undetermined. Study-wide results and caveats: Individuals receiving vaccine had higher spike-specific TCR breadth than placebo recipients did.

The source of this sequence is a person between 18 and 65 years old who received the Ad26.COV2.S COVID-19 vaccine or a placebo. This chain uses TRBV30 with TRBJ1-4, with unresolved D. The specimen was peripheral blood, collected in a trial of Ad26.COV2.S vaccine versus placebo. CDR3 region: CAWSFGGWEANEKLFF. CDR3 coding DNA: TGTGCCTGGAGTTTCGGCGGGTGGGAGGCTAATGAAAAACTGTTTTTT. Based on the CDR3 plus reference TRBV30 and TRBJ1-4, the full variable domain is SQTIHQWPATLVQPVGSPLSLECTVEGTSNPNLYWYRQAAGRGLQLLFYSVGIGQISSEVPQNLSASRPQDRQFILSSKKLLLSDSGFYLCAWSFGGWEANEKLFFGSGTQLSVL.